The clone carrying this T cell receptor beta chain was seen only once. The CDR3 sequence is 16 residues long. Germline-derived CDR1 and CDR2 are SGHRS and YFSETQ. V was pared by 4 bases and J by 5 bases, with 13 bases of the junction left unmatched. In the authors' workflow: Estimates of nucleated cell counts were drawn from the amplification of reference gene primers. Measured with immunoSEQ multiplex PCR; TCRdb has only the in-frame clones, and not every one. The D gene and trimming were derived from the DNA, and the V and J assignments and clone size from that table. Of roughly 90,000 clones listed, around 85% are singletons. The sample originates from a study of blood T cell repertoires in COVID-19. The overall study: T cells, B-cell-depleted T cells, or PBMCs provided the cDNA or gDNA that served as material.

The chain employs TRBV5-1 and TRBJ2-5, with 8 bases matching TRBD2. The clonotype originates from an elderly man with acute or convalescent COVID-19. Source material: peripheral blood. CDR3 residues: CASSRSFSGESETQYF. The CDR3 nucleotides read TGCGCCAGCAGCCGGAGCTTTAGCGGGGAAAGCGAGACCCAGTACTTC.